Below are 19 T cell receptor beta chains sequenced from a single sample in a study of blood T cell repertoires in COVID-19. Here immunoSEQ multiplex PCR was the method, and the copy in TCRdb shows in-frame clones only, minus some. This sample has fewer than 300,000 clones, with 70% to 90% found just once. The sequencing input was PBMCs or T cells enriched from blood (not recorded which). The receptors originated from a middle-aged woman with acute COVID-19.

The CDR3 DNA reads TGTGCCTGGAGTGGGTCGGTGGGGGGGGAGACCCAGTACTTC. It specifies CAWSGSVGGETQYF. V gene TRBV30 combines with J gene TRBJ2-5; 7 bases align to TRBD2. V shed 1 base, J shed 5 bases, and the junction held 7 bases outside the gene matches. The length of the CDR3 is 14 residues. Germline V gene sequence: CDR1 GTSNPN, CDR2 SVGIG (reference sequence).

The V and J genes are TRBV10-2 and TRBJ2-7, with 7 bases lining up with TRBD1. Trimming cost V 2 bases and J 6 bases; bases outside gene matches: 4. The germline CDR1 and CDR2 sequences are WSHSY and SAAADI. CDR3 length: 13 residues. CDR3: CASSEMGQSEQYF. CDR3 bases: TGCGCCAGCAGTGAGATGGGACAGAGCGAGCAGTACTTC.

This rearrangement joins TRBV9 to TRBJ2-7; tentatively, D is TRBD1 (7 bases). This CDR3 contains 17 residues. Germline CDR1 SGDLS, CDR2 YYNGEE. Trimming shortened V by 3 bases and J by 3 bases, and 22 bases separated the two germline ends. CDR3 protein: CASSAGTGQGGLYEQYF. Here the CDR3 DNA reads TGTGCCAGCAGCGCCGGGACGGGGCAGGGGGGCCTCTACGAGCAGTACTTC.

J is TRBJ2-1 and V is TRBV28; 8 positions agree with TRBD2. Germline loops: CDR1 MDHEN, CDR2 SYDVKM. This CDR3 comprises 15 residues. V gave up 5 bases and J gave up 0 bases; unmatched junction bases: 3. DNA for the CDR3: TGTGCCAGCAGTAGTAGCGGGGCCTCCTACAATGAGCAGTTCTTC. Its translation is CASSSSGASYNEQFF.

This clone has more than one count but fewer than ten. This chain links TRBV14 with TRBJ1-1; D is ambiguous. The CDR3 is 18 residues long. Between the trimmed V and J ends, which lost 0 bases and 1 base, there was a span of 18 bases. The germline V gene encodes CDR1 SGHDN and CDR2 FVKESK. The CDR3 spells CASSQDRLDGQANTEAFF. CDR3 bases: TGTGCCAGCAGCCAAGATCGGTTAGATGGGCAGGCGAACACTGAAGCTTTCTTT.

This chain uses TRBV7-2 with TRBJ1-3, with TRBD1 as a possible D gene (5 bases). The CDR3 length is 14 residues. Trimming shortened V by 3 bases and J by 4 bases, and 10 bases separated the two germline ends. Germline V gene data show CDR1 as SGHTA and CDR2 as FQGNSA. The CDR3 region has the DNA TGTGCCAGCAGCTTGGTGGGGGGAGGAAACACCATATATTTT. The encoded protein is CASSLVGGGNTIYF.

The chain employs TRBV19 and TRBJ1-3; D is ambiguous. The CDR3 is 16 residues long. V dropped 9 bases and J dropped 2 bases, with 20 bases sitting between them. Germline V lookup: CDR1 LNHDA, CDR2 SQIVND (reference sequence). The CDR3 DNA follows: TGTGCCAGCCACCCTTCCGGGGTTTTTACTGGAAACACCATATATTTT. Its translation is CASHPSGVFTGNTIYF.

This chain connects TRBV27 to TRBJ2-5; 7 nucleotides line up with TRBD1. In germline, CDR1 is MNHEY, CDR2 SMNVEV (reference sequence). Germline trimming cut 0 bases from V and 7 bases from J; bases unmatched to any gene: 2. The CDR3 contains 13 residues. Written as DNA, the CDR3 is TGTGCCAGCAGTTTATCTAACAGGGGGACCCAGTACTTC. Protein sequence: CASSLSNRGTQYF.

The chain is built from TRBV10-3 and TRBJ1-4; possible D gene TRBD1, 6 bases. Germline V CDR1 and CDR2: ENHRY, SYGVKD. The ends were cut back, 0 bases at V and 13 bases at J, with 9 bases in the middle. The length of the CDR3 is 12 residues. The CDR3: CAISESSDRLFF. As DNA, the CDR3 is TGTGCCATCAGTGAGTCTTCGGACAGACTGTTTTTT.

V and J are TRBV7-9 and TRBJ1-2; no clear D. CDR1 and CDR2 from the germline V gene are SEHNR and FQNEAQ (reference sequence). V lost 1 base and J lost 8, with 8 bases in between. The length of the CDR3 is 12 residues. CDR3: CASSLGRPGYTF. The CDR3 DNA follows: TGTGCCAGCAGCTTAGGCAGGCCCGGCTACACCTTC. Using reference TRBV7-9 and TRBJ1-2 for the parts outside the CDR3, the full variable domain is DTGVSQNPRHKITKRGQNVTFRCDPISEHNRLYWYRQTLGQGPEFLTYFQNEAQLEKSRLLSDRFSAERPKGSFSTLEIQRTEQGDSAMYLCASSLGRPGYTFGSGTRLTVV.

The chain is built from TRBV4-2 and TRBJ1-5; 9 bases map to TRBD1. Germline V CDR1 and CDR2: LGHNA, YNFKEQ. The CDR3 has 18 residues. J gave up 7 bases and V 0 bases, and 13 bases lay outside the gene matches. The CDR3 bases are TGTGCCAGCAGCCAAGAGGTGAATACAGGGGGCGTTGGACAGCCCCAGCATTTT. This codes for CASSQEVNTGGVGQPQHF.

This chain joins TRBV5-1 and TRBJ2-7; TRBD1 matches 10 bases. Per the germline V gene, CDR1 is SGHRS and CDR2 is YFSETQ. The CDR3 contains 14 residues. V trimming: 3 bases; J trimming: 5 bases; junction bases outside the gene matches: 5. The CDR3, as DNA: TGCGCCAGCAGCTCCGGGACAGGGGATGACGAGCAGTACTTC. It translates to CASSSGTGDDEQYF.

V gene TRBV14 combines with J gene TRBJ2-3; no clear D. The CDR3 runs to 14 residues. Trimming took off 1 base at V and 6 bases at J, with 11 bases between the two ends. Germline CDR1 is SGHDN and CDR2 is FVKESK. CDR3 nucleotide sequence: TGTGCCAGCAGCCAAGGATCGCTCCAGGATACGCAGTATTTT. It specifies CASSQGSLQDTQYF. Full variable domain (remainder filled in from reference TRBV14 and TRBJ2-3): EAGVTQFPSHSVIEKGQTVTLRCDPISGHDNLYWYRRVMGKEIKFLLHFVKESKQDESGMPNNRFLAERTGGTYSTLKVQPAELEDSGVYFCASSQGSLQDTQYFGPGTRLTVL.

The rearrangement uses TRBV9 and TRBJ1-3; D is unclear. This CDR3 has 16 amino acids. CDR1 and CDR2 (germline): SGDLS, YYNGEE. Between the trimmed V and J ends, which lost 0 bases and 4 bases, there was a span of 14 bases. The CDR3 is CASSVGSGYSGNTIYF. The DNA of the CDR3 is TGTGCCAGCAGCGTAGGGTCGGGGTACTCCGGAAACACCATATATTTT. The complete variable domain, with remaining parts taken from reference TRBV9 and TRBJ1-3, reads DSGVTQTPKHLITATGQRVTLRCSPRSGDLSVYWYQQSLDQGLQFLIQYYNGEERAKGNILERFSAQQFPDLHSELNLSSLELGDSALYFCASSVGSGYSGNTIYFGEGSWLTVV.

This CDR3 reads CASSSQKWTGAAGEQYF. The CDR3 DNA sequence: TGTGCCAGCAGTTCCCAGAAATGGACAGGGGCCGCGGGCGAGCAGTACTTC. The chain uses TRBV28 and TRBJ2-7; 9 nucleotides line up with TRBD1. Germline CDR1 reads MDHEN; CDR2 reads SYDVKM. This CDR3 comprises 17 residues. V shed 4 bases and J 6 bases; nucleotides not matched to a gene: 16.

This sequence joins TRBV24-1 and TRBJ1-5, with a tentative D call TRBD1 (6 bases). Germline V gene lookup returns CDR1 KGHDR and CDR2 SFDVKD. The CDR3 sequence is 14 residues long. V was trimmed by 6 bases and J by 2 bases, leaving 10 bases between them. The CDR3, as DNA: TGTGCCACCAGTAGGGCAGGGGGCAATCAGCCCCAGCATTTT. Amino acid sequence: CATSRAGGNQPQHF.

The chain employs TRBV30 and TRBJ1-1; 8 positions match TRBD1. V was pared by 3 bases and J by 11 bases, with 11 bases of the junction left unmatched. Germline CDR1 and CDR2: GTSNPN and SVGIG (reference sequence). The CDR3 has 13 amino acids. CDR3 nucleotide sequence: TGTGCCTGGAGAAAGTCCCGACAGGGGCCCGCTTTCTTT. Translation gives CAWRKSRQGPAFF.

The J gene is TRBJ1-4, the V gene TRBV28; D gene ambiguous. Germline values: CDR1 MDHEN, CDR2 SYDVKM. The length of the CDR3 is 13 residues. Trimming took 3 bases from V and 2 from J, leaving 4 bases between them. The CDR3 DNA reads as TGTGCCAGCAGTTTTGGCACTAATGAAAAACTGTTTTTT. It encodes CASSFGTNEKLFF.

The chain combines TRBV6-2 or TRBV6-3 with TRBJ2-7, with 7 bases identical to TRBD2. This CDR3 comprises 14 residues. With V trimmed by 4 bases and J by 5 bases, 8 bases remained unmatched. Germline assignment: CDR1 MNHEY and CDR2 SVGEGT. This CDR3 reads CASSSWREFHEQYF. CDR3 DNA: TGTGCCAGCAGTTCGTGGCGGGAGTTCCACGAGCAGTACTTC.